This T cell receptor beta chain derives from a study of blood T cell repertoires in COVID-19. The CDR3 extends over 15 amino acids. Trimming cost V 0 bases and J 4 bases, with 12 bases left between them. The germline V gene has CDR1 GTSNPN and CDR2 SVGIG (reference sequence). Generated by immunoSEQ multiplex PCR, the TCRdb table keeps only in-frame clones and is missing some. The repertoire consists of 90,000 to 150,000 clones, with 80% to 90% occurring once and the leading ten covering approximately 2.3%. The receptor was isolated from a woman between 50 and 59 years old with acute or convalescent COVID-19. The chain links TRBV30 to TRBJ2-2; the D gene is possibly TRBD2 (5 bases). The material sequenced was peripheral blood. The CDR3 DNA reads TGTGCCTGGAGTGTGAGGGCGGATACCACCGGGGAGCTGTTTTTT. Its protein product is CAWSVRADTTGELFF.